Listed here are 14 T cell receptor beta chains from one sample, sequenced in a study of Graves' ophthalmopathy and Graves' hyperthyroidism (dated by TCRdb to between 2017 and 2018). Instrument used: Illumina HiSeq 2000. For repertoire sequencing, TCR beta CDR3 regions were amplified from RNA transcripts. The first round was an RT-PCR using HTBI primers with the Qiagen OneStep RT-PCR kit, and this first round was followed by a second-round multiplex PCR, then size selection and purification. The public sequencing data were trimmed at Q25 with fastp and processed into clonotypes with MiXCR by TCRdb, which kept only in-frame beta chains. When rows share a CDR3 protein, they turn into one entry using the most common DNA and genes. Recorded for this sample are around 590,000 distinct CDR3 sequences; about 40% of them occurred a single time. The ten largest clones represent over 3.5% of the sample. Sequenced input: peripheral blood or thyroid tissue (not recorded which). The source of these receptors is an adult man with Graves' hyperthyroidism.

This clonotype was recorded many times. The chain carries TRBV7-8 and TRBJ2-2; no firm D call. V lost 2 bases to trimming and J lost 0 bases, with 16 bases between them. The CDR3 runs to 18 residues. Germline V gene sequence: CDR1 SGHVS, CDR2 FQNEAQ. Here the CDR3 reads CASSLRRPPLANTGELFF. CDR3 nucleotides: TGTGCCAGCAGCTTAAGAAGACCTCCCCTCGCGAACACCGGGGAGCTGTTTTTT.

In DNA, the CDR3 is TGTGCCAGCAGTTACTCGCTACAGATTCAAGAAAAACTGTTTTTT. Translation gives CASSYSLQIQEKLFF. The chain uses TRBV6-2 or TRBV6-3 and TRBJ1-4; D remains unclear. Deletions cut 0 bases from V and 8 bases from J, with 13 bases between. The CDR3 length is 15 residues. In germline, CDR1 is MNHEY, CDR2 SVGEGT.

This clonotype was observed at least ten times. The chain recombines TRBV24-1 with TRBJ1-2; D gene unclear. This CDR3 has 12 residues. In germline, CDR1 is KGHDR, CDR2 SFDVKD. V lost 7 bases and J 4 bases, leaving 9 bases between the germline ends. Here the CDR3 reads CATSDARYGYTF. The CDR3 nucleotides are TGTGCCACCAGCGACGCCCGCTATGGCTACACCTTC.

This clonotype appeared many times. V usage is TRBV29-1 and J usage is TRBJ2-2, with a possible D match to TRBD2 (6 bases). The germline V and J ends were trimmed by 8 bases and 1 base, with 14 bases remaining between them. The CDR3 length is 14 residues. Germline V CDR1 and CDR2: SQVTM, ANQGSEA. CDR3 DNA: TGCAGCACCAGCTCCGGGGGGAACACCGGGGAGCTGTTTTTT. Protein sequence: CSTSSGGNTGELFF.

In this sample, this clonotype turned up many times. The chain combines TRBV12-5 with TRBJ1-5; D uncertain. The ends were cut back, 2 bases at V and 5 bases at J, with 1 base in the middle. The CDR3 sequence is 11 residues long. From germline, CDR1 is LGHNT and CDR2 FRNRAP. In DNA, the CDR3 is TGTGCTAGTGGTTTGTATCAGCCCCAGCATTTT. It encodes CASGLYQPQHF. Based on the CDR3 plus reference TRBV12-5 and TRBJ1-5, the full variable domain is DARVTQTPRHKVTEMGQEVTMRCQPILGHNTVFWYRQTMMQGLELLAYFRNRAPLDDSGMPKDRFSAEMPDATLATLKIQPSEPRDSAVYFCASGLYQPQHFGDGTRLSIL.

The chain employs TRBV10-3 and TRBJ1-2; TRBD1 matches at 7 bases. Per the germline V gene, CDR1 is ENHRY and CDR2 is SYGVKD. The CDR3 consists of 15 residues. V was clipped by 4 bases and J by 3 bases; unmatched bases: 8. Here the CDR3 reads CAISGGQRADYGYTF. The CDR3 nucleotides read TGTGCCATCAGTGGGGGACAGAGAGCTGACTATGGCTACACCTTC.

This clonotype was counted many times. The rearrangement joins TRBV10-3 to TRBJ2-3; 10 bases match TRBD2. Losses at the gene ends were 10 bases for V and 2 bases for J; bases not matched to a gene: 6. Germline V CDR1 and CDR2: ENHRY, SYGVKD. This CDR3 has 14 residues. CDR3 amino acids: CATISGGDTDTQYF. CDR3 coding DNA: TGTGCCACCATAAGCGGGGGGGACACAGATACGCAGTATTTT.

The chain is built from TRBV7-6 and TRBJ2-5, with D uncertain. The CDR3 sequence is 16 residues long. Trimming shortened V by 1 base and J by 5 bases, and 17 bases separated the two germline ends. Germline lookup yields CDR1 SGHVS and CDR2 FNYEAQ. CDR3 residues: CASSLESTRIGETQYF. In DNA, the CDR3 is TGTGCCAGCAGCTTAGAATCGACTCGAATCGGCGAGACCCAGTACTTC. Filled out from reference TRBV7-6 and TRBJ2-5, the complete variable domain reads GAGVSQSPRYKVTKRGQDVALRCDPISGHVSLYWYRQALGQGPEFLTYFNYEAQQDKSGLPNDRFSAERPEGSISTLTIQRTEQRDSAMYRCASSLESTRIGETQYFGPGTRLLVL.

In its sample, this clonotype was seen a few times. The chain's CDR3 is CASSMDRGHISYNSPLHF. Written as DNA, the CDR3 is TGTGCCAGTAGTATGGACAGGGGGCACATCTCCTATAATTCACCCCTCCACTTT. This chain uses TRBV19 with TRBJ1-6; 11 nucleotides agree with TRBD1. J lost 0 bases, V lost 3 bases, and 4 bases had no gene match. The CDR3 extends over 18 amino acids. Germline V CDR1 and CDR2: LNHDA, SQIVND (reference sequence). Full variable domain (remainder filled in from reference TRBV19 and TRBJ1-6): DGGITQSPKYLFRKEGQNVTLSCEQNLNHDAMYWYRQDPGQGLRLIYYSQIVNDFQKGDIAEGYSVSREKKESFPLTVTSAQKNPTAFYLCASSMDRGHISYNSPLHFGNGTRLTVT.

This clonotype was seen ten or more times. The chain has TRBV5-1 and TRBJ1-1; maybe TRBD1 (5 bases). This CDR3 is 16 amino acids long. Trimming stripped 4 bases from V and 0 bases from J, with 16 bases between. Germline CDR1 reads SGHRS; CDR2 reads YFSETQ. The CDR3 sequence is CASSLLDNFMNTEAFF. For the CDR3, the DNA is TGCGCCAGCAGCCTGTTGGACAATTTTATGAACACTGAAGCTTTCTTT.

This clonotype was observed many times. The chain uses TRBV6-5 and TRBJ2-2, with 7 bases matching TRBD2. Germline values: CDR1 MNHEY, CDR2 SVGAGI. V dropped 5 bases and J dropped 3; count of bases not matched to a gene: 6. This CDR3 is built from 15 residues. The CDR3 sequence is CASSRGVEDTGELFF. The CDR3 region has the DNA TGTGCCAGCAGTCGGGGGGTTGAGGACACCGGGGAGCTGTTTTTT.

This clonotype came up many times. The genes are TRBV10-3 and TRBJ1-2, with D tentatively TRBD1 (5 bases). Looked up from germline, CDR1 is ENHRY and CDR2 is SYGVKD. This CDR3 has 12 amino acids. In DNA, the CDR3 is TGTGCGTCGACAGAAGATAACTATGGCTACACCTTC. Translating it yields CASTEDNYGYTF.

Ten or more counts support this clonotype. This chain joins TRBV5-1 and TRBJ2-5; 7 bases agree with TRBD1. The CDR3 contains 13 residues. The V gene's germline CDR1 is SGHRS and CDR2 YFSETQ. Losses at the gene ends were 4 bases for V and 6 bases for J; bases not matched to a gene: 6. CDR3 residues: CASSMTGSKTQYF. CDR3 sequence (DNA): TGCGCCAGCAGCATGACAGGGAGCAAGACCCAGTACTTC.

The genes are TRBV10-3 and TRBJ1-2; 8 bases map to TRBD1. V shed 5 bases and J 4 bases; nucleotides not matched to a gene: 6. This CDR3 spans 14 amino acids. Germline V lookup: CDR1 ENHRY, CDR2 SYGVKD. CDR3 DNA sequence: TGTGCCATCAGTCCTAGGACAGGGCTCTATGGCTACACCTTC. Amino acid sequence: CAISPRTGLYGYTF.